This T cell receptor beta chain is from a study of shared clonotypes between healthy human individuals. General study findings and limits: Four donors showed sharing of about 4.7% of naive CD4 clonotypes. For sorted subsets, rarefaction showed incomplete sequencing despite large depth.

Selected positively for CCR7 and CD45RO-negative, naive CD8 cells excluded terminally differentiated effector memory CD45RA+ cells. TCRdb's copy holds only in-frame clones and misses some; the assay was immunoSEQ multiplex PCR. The table has 1.5 million to 2.5 million clones, over 85% seen once; the top ten hold under 1.5%. The germline CDR1 and CDR2 sequences are SGHAT and FQNNGV. Trimming pared 0 bases from V and 2 bases from J, leaving 11 bases between. The CDR3 length is 17 residues. About this clone itself: The antigen is not known.

Sequencing was performed on naive CD8+ T cells sorted from blood. V gene TRBV11-2 combines with J gene TRBJ1-6; tentatively, D is TRBD1 (6 bases). The sequence derives from a man between 18 and 35 years old in good health. DNA for the CDR3: TGTGCCAGCAGCTTAGATGAGCAGGGGCCCTATAATTCACCCCTCCACTTT. Its protein product is CASSLDEQGPYNSPLHF.